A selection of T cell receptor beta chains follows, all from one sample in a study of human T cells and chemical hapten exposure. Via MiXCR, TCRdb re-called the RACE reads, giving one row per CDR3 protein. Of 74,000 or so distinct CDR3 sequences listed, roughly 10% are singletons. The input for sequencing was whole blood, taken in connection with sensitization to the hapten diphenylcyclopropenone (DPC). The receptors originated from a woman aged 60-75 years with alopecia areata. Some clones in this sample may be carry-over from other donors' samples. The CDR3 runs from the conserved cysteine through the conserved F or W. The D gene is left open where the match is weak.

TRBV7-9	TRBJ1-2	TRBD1	CASSLTGDYGYTF
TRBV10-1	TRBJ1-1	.	CASSVARNTEAFF
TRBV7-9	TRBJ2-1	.	CASSLMGHNLRNEQFF
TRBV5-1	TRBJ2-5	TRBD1	CASKARTGGPGTQYF
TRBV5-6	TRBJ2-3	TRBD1	CASSPRTGDPRGQYF
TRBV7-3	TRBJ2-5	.	CASSPNSGGETQYF
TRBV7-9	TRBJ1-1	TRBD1	CASSWTGRDEAFF
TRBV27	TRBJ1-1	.	CATLPVGGRGEAFF
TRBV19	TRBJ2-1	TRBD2	CATGRLILAGEVNEQFF
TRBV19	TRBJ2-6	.	CASTSGQGLPGANVLTF
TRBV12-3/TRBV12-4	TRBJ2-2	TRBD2	CASRVAGGTGELFF
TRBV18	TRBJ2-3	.	CASSPRGTATDTQYF
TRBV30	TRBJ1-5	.	CAWSVLAANQPQHF
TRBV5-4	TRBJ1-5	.	CASSSQGSQPQHF
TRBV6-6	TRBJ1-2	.	CASSYRGQGSYGYTF